Listed here is a single T cell receptor (beta chain). Clones were read by immunoSEQ multiplex PCR, and TCRdb kept only the in-frame ones, dropping some. The table lists some 250,000 clones, roughly nine tenths of them singletons. This sample stems from a study of blood T cell repertoires in COVID-19. V gave up 0 bases and J gave up 4 bases, with 11 bases separating them. The CDR3 runs 14 residues. The germline gives CDR1 SGHRS, CDR2 YFSETQ. The chain uses TRBV5-1 and TRBJ2-7; a possible D gene is TRBD2 (5 bases). The sequenced sample consisted of PBMCs or T cells enriched from blood (not recorded which). The TCR comes from a human donor in a cohort exposed to, infected with or recovered from COVID-19 (not recorded which). The donor label of this sample is uncertain. The CDR3, as DNA: TGCGCCAGCAGCTTGGCCGCAGGAGGATACGAGCAGTACTTC. Its translation is CASSLAAGGYEQYF.